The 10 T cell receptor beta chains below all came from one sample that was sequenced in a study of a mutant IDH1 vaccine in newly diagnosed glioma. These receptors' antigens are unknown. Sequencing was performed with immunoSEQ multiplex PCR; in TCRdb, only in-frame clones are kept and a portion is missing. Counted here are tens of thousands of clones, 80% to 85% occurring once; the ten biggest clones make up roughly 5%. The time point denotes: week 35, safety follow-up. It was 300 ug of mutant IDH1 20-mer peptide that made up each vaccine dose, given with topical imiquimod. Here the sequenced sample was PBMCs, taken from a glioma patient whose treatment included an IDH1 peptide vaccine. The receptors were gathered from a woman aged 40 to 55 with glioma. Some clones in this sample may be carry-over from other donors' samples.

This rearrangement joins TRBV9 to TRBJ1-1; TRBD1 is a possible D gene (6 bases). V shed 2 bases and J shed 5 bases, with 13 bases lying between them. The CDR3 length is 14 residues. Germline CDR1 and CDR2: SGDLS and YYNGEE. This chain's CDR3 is CASSVGTQGTEAFF. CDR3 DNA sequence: TGTGCCAGCAGCGTGGGCACCCAGGGGACTGAAGCTTTCTTT.

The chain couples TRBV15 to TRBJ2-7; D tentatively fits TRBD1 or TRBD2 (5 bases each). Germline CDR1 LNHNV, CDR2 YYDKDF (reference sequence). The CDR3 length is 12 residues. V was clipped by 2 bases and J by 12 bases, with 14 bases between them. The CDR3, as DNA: TGTGCCACCAGCAGATGGGGGACCCGTAGGTACTTC. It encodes CATSRWGTRRYF.

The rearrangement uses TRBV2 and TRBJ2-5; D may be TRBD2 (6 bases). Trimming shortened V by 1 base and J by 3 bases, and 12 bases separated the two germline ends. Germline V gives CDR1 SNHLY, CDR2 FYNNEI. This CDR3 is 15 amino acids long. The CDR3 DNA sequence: TGTGCCAGCAGTGAAGAAGGGGACTCCGAAGAGACCCAGTACTTC. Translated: CASSEEGDSEETQYF.

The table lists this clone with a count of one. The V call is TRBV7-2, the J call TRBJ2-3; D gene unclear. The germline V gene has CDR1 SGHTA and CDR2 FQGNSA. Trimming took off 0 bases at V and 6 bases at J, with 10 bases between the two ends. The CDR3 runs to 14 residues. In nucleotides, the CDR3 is TGTGCCAGCAGCTTAGCGCCGAAGCCCGATACGCAGTATTTT. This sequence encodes CASSLAPKPDTQYF.

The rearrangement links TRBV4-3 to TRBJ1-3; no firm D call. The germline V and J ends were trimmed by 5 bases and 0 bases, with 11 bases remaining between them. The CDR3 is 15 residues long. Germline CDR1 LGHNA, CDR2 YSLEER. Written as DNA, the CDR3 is TGCGCCAGCAGCTTCACGGCAGGCTCTGGAAACACCATATATTTT. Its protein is CASSFTAGSGNTIYF.

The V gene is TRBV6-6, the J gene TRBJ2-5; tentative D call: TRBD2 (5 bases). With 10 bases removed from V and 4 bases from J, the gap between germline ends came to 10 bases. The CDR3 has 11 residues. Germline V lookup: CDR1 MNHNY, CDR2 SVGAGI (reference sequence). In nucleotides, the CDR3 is TGTGCCACCATGGGAGCAGAGACCCAGTACTTC. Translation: CATMGAETQYF.

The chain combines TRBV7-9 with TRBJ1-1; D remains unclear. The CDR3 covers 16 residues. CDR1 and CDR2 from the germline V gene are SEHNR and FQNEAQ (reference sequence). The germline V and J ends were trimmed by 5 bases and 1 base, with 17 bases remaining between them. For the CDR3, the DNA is TGTGCCAGCAGCCCGCGGCCAACTATCCCGAACACTGAAGCTTTCTTT. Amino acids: CASSPRPTIPNTEAFF.

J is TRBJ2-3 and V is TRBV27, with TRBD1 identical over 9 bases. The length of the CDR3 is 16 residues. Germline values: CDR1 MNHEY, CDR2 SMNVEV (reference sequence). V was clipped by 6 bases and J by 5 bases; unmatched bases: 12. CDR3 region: CASRAGTGYFQDTQYF. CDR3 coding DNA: TGTGCCAGCAGAGCCGGGACAGGGTACTTCCAAGATACGCAGTATTTT.

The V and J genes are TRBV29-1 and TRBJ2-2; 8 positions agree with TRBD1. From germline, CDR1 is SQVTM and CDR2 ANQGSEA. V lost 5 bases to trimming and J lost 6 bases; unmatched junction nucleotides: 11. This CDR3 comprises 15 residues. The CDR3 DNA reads TGCAGCGTTATGGACAGGGATAAACGATCCGGGGAGCTGTTTTTT. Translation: CSVMDRDKRSGELFF.

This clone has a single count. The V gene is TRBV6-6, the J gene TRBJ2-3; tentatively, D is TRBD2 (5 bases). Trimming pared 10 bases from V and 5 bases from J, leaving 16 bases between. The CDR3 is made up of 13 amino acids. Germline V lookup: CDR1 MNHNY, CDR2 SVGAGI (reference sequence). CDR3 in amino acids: CATGNSIVDTQYF. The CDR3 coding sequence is TGTGCCACCGGGAACTCCATCGTAGATACGCAGTATTTT.